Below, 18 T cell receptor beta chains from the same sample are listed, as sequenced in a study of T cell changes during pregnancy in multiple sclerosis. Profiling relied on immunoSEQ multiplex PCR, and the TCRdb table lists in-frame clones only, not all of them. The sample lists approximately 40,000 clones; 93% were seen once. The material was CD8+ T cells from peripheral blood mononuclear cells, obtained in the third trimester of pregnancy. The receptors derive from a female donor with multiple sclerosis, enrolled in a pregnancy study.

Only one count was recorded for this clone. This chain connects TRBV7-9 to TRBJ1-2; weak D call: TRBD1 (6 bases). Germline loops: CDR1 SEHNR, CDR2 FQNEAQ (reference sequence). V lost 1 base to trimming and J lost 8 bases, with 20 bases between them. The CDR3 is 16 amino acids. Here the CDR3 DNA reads TGTGCCAGCAGCTTAGGGTCGGACAGCGCCCGCAGGGGCTACACCTTC. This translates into CASSLGSDSARRGYTF.

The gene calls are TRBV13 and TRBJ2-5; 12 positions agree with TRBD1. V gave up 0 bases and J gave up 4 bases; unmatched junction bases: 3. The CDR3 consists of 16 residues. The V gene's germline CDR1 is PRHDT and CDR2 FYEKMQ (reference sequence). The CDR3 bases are TGTGCCAGCAGCTTAGGGGGACAGGGGGCCTCAGAGACCCAGTACTTC. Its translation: CASSLGGQGASETQYF.

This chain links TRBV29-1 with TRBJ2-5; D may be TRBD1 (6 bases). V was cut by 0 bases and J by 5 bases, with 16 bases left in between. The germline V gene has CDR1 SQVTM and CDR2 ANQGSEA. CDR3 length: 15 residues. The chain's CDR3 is CSVEDWQGIMETQYF. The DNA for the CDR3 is TGCAGCGTTGAAGATTGGCAGGGGATTATGGAGACCCAGTACTTC.

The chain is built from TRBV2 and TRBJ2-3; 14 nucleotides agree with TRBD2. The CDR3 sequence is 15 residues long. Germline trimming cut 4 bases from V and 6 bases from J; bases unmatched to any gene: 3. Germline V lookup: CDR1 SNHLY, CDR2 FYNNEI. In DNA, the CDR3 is TGTGCCAGCAGTGGGACTAGCGGGGGGTTGGATACGCAGTATTTT. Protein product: CASSGTSGGLDTQYF. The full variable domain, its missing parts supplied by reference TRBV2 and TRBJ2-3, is EPEVTQTPSHQVTQMGQEVILRCVPISNHLYFYWYRQILGQKVEFLVSFYNNEISEKSEIFDDQFSVERPDGSNFTLKIRSTKLEDSAMYFCASSGTSGGLDTQYFGPGTRLTVL.

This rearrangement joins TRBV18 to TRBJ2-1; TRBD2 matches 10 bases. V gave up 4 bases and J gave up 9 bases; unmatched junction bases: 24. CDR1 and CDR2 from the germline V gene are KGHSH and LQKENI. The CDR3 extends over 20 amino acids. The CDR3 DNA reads TGTGCCAGCTCACTCTCCGGGGGCAAGGCTAGCGGGGGAGTTTCCTTTGAGCAGTTCTTC. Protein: CASSLSGGKASGGVSFEQFF.

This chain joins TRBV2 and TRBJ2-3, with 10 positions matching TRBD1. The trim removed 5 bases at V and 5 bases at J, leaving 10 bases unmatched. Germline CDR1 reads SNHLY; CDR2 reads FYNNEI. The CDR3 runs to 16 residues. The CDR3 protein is CASSSLGTGEGDTQYF. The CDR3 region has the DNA TGTGCCAGCAGTTCCCTCGGGACAGGGGAAGGAGATACGCAGTATTTT.

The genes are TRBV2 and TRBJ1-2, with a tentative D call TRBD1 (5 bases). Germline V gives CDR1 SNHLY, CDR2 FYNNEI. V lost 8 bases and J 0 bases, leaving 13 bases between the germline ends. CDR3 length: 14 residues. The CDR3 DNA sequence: TGTGCCAGCCAGACAGAGTTAGCTAACTATGGCTACACCTTC. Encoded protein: CASQTELANYGYTF.

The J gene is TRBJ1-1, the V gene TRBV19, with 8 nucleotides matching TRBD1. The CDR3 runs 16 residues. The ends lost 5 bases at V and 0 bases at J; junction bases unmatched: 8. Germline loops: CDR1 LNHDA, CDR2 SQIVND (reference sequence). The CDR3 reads CASSAWDRPLNTEAFF. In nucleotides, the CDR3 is TGTGCCAGTAGTGCCTGGGACAGGCCCTTGAACACTGAAGCTTTCTTT.

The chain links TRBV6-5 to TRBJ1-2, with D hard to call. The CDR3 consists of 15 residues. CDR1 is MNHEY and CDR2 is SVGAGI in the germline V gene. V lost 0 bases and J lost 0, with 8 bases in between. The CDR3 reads CASSYSSSANYGYTF. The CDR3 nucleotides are TGTGCCAGCAGTTACTCATCCAGCGCTAACTATGGCTACACCTTC.

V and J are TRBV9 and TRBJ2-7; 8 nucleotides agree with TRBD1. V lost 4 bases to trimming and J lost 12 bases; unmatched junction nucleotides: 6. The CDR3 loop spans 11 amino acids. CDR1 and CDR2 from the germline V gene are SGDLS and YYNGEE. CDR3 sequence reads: CASSSTGEVYF. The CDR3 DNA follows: TGTGCCAGCAGCTCGACAGGGGAGGTGTACTTC.

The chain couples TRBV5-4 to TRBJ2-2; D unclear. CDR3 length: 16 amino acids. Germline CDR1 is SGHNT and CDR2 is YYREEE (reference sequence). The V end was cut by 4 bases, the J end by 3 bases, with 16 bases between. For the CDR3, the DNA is TGTGCCAGCAGCCCCCGCGTCACTGCATACACCGGGGAGCTGTTTTTT. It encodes CASSPRVTAYTGELFF.

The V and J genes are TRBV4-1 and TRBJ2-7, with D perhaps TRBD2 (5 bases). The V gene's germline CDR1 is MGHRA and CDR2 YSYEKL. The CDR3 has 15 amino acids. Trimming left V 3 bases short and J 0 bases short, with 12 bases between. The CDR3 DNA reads TGCGCCAGCAGCCAGCCGACGGGGAGCTCCTACGAGCAGTACTTC. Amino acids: CASSQPTGSSYEQYF.

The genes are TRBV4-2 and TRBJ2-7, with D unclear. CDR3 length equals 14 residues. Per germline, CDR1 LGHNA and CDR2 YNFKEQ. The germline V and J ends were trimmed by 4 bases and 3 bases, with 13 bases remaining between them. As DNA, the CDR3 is TGTGCCAGCAGCCCCTCCCCCAGCGACTACGAGCAGTACTTC. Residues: CASSPSPSDYEQYF.

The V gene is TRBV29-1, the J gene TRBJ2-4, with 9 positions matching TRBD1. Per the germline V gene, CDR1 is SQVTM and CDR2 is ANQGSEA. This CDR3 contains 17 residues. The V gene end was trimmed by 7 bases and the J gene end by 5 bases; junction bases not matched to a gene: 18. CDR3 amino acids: CSEPGQGRIAFENIQYF. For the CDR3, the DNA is TGCAGCGAACCTGGACAGGGGAGGATCGCCTTCGAAAACATTCAGTACTTC.

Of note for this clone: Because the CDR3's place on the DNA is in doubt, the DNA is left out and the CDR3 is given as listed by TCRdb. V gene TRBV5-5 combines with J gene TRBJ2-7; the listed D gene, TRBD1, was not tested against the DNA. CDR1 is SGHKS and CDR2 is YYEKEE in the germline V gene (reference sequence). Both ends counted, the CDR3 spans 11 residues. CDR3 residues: CASILGQDQYF.

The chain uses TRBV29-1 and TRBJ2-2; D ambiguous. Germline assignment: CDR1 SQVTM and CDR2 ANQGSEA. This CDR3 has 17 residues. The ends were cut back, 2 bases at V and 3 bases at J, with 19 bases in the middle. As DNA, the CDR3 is TGCAGCGTTGAAATAGGCGGTCTGGGTGGCGACACCGGGGAGCTGTTTTTT. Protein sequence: CSVEIGGLGGDTGELFF.

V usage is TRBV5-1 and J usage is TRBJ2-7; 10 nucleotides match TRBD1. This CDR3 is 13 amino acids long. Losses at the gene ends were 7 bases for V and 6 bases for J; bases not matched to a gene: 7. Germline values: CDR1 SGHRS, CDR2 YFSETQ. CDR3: CASWGTGASEQYF. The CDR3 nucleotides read TGCGCCAGCTGGGGGACAGGGGCATCCGAGCAGTACTTC. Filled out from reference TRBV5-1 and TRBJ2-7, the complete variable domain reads KAGVTQTPRYLIKTRGQQVTLSCSPISGHRSVSWYQQTPGQGLQFLFEYFSETQRNKGNFPGRFSGRQFSNSRSEMNVSTLELGDSALYLCASWGTGASEQYFGPGTRLTVT.

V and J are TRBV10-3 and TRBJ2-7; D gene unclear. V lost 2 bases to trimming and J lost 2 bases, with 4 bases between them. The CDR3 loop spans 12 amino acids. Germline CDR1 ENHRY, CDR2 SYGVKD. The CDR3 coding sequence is TGTGCCATCAGTGAGGAGCCCTACGAGCAGTACTTC. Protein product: CAISEEPYEQYF.